This T cell receptor (beta chain) was recorded in a study of cytomegalovirus exposure and HLA in healthy donors. CDR3 size: 13 residues. The V end lost 0 bases, the J end lost 6 bases, and 8 bases lay between the germline ends. Germline V gene sequence: CDR1 LNHNV, CDR2 YYDKDF (reference sequence). In this sample, this clone turned up a few times. The PCR had 60 Vbeta and 13 Jbeta primers. This table comes from immunoSEQ multiplex PCR, and its TCRdb copy is limited to in-frame clones, with some not included. The sample contains some 35,000 clones, more than 50% of which appear only once. V gene TRBV15 combines with J gene TRBJ1-1; D may be TRBD1 (5 bases). This TCR came from a woman aged 40 to 50 in good health and CMV-seropositive. The sequenced sample consisted of PBMCs. CDR3 amino acids: CATSRDGGAEAFF. The CDR3 DNA is TGTGCCACCAGCAGAGATGGGGGGGCTGAAGCTTTCTTT.